The 12 T cell receptor beta chains below all came from one sample that was sequenced in a study of cytomegalovirus exposure and HLA in healthy donors. The PCR ran on 60 Vbeta and 13 Jbeta primers. Measured with immunoSEQ multiplex PCR; TCRdb has only the in-frame clones, and not every one. The table has tens of thousands of clones, roughly 67% seen once. The sequenced sample was PBMCs. These receptors came from a human donor in good health.

CDR3 sequence reads: CASSFGSSGNTIYF. DNA for the CDR3: TGTGCCAGCAGCTTCGGGAGCTCTGGAAACACCATATATTTT. The chain has TRBV7-2 and TRBJ1-3; D not resolved. This CDR3 region has 14 residues. The V gene's germline CDR1 is SGHTA and CDR2 FQGNSA. V lost 3 bases, J lost 0 bases, and 6 bases lay in between.

This clone was seen a handful of times. The chain has TRBV19 and TRBJ2-7, with 7 bases that match TRBD1. This CDR3 is built from 15 residues. Germline V gene sequence: CDR1 LNHDA, CDR2 SQIVND (reference sequence). Unmatched junction bases numbered 12, after V lost 7 bases and J lost 3 bases. The CDR3 DNA reads TGTGCCAGTAAAACCTCGGCAGGGGGAGACTACGAGCAGTACTTC. It codes for CASKTSAGGDYEQYF.

This clone turned up a few times. This chain links TRBV4-3 with TRBJ2-7; possible D gene TRBD1, 5 bases. This CDR3 is 14 amino acids long. CDR1 is LGHNA and CDR2 is YSLEER in the germline V gene. V was cut by 0 bases and J by 2 bases, with 8 bases left in between. This CDR3 is CASSQDRVAYEQYF. The CDR3 DNA sequence: TGCGCCAGCAGCCAAGACAGGGTAGCCTACGAGCAGTACTTC.

The V gene is TRBV4-3, the J gene TRBJ1-1; the match to TRBD1 covers 9 bases. The CDR3 loop spans 18 amino acids. The J segment lost 1 base and the V segment lost 1 base, leaving 10 bases of the junction unmatched. CDR1 and CDR2 (germline): LGHNA, YSLEER. CDR3 in amino acids: CASSQAGGTGTGNTEAFF. CDR3 bases: TGCGCCAGCAGCCAAGCGGGAGGGACAGGGACTGGGAACACTGAAGCTTTCTTT.

The chain couples TRBV5-1 to TRBJ2-4; a weak D match, TRBD2 (6 bases). The length of the CDR3 is 16 residues. The V end lost 0 bases, the J end lost 0 bases, and 10 bases lay between the germline ends. CDR1 is SGHRS, CDR2 YFSETQ, per germline. Here the CDR3 reads CASSLVASAAKNIQYF. The CDR3 bases are TGCGCCAGCAGCTTGGTTGCTAGCGCAGCCAAAAACATTCAGTACTTC. Complete variable domain (other parts from reference TRBV5-1 and TRBJ2-4): KAGVTQTPRYLIKTRGQQVTLSCSPISGHRSVSWYQQTPGQGLQFLFEYFSETQRNKGNFPGRFSGRQFSNSRSEMNVSTLELGDSALYLCASSLVASAAKNIQYFGAGTRLSVL.

This clone was picked up a small number of times. This chain's CDR3 is CASSATVNTEAFF. The DNA of the CDR3 is TGTGCCAGCTCAGCGACAGTGAACACTGAAGCTTTCTTT. The chain combines TRBV18 with TRBJ1-1, with D perhaps matching TRBD1 (5 bases). Germline lookup yields CDR1 KGHSH and CDR2 LQKENI. The CDR3 is 13 amino acids. V was clipped by 5 bases and J by 0 bases, with 7 bases between them.

Of note for this clone: Other nucleotide sequences in the sample specify the same CDR3. V is TRBV18 and J is TRBJ2-5; possibly TRBD2 for D (7 bases). Trimming cost V 3 bases and J 5 bases, with 13 bases left between them. Germline V lookup: CDR1 KGHSH, CDR2 LQKENI. The CDR3 covers 14 residues. The CDR3 DNA reads as TGTGCCAGCTCACCGACGGGGGGCGGTGAGACCCAGTACTTC. Amino acid sequence: CASSPTGGGETQYF.

This chain uses TRBV9 with TRBJ2-7, with 12 nucleotides matching TRBD2. Germline V gives CDR1 SGDLS, CDR2 YYNGEE. Unmatched junction bases numbered 6, after V lost 4 bases and J lost 1 base. The CDR3 length is 16 residues. The CDR3 reads CASSLTTSGGSYEQYF. CDR3 DNA: TGTGCCAGCAGCCTTACGACTAGCGGGGGATCCTACGAGCAGTACTTC.

The chain carries TRBV7-2 and TRBJ2-3; 10 bases fit TRBD2. Per the germline V gene, CDR1 is SGHTA and CDR2 is FQGNSA. This CDR3 spans 16 amino acids. Trimming at V came to 5 bases and at J to 0 bases, leaving 5 bases not matched to a gene. The CDR3 loop is CASSLTSGVSTDTQYF. The CDR3 coding sequence is TGTGCCAGCAGCCTTACTAGCGGGGTTAGCACAGATACGCAGTATTTT.

The chain is built from TRBV5-4 and TRBJ2-1, with a weak D call TRBD1 (6 bases). The germline gives CDR1 SGHNT, CDR2 YYREEE (reference sequence). The V gene lost 4 bases and the J gene lost 8 bases, with 13 bases spanning the gap. This CDR3 contains 13 residues. CDR3 residues: CASSTTGFDEQFF. DNA for the CDR3: TGTGCCAGCAGCACAACAGGGTTTGATGAGCAGTTCTTC.

The chain carries TRBV7-3 and TRBJ2-3, with TRBD2 as a possible D gene (6 bases). The V gene lost 3 bases and the J gene lost 5 bases, with 12 bases spanning the gap. This CDR3 is built from 14 residues. Germline V gives CDR1 SGHTA, CDR2 FQGTGA. The CDR3 reads CASSFGGSGDTQYF. As DNA, the CDR3 is TGTGCCAGCAGCTTTGGGGGGTCCGGAGATACGCAGTATTTT.

The chain carries TRBV7-2 and TRBJ1-2, with 12 bases aligning to TRBD1. The junction had 10 bases not matched to a gene; V was cut back by 5 bases and J by 3 bases. There are 17 residues in the CDR3. Germline V gene data show CDR1 as SGHTA and CDR2 as FQGNSA. As DNA, the CDR3 is TGTGCCAGCAGCGCCGAGGGGACAGGGGGCTCTCACTATGGCTACACCTTC. This codes for CASSAEGTGGSHYGYTF.